Below, 26 T cell receptor beta chains from the same sample are listed, as sequenced in a study of T cell changes during pregnancy in multiple sclerosis. Profiled with immunoSEQ multiplex PCR; TCRdb holds only in-frame clones, not every one. This table has around 110,000 clones, roughly 89% appearing once. The source was peripheral blood, collected before pregnancy. These receptors all stem from a female donor with multiple sclerosis, enrolled in a pregnancy study.

This rearrangement joins TRBV27 to TRBJ1-1; perhaps TRBD1 as D (6 bases). In germline, CDR1 is MNHEY, CDR2 SMNVEV (reference sequence). This CDR3 spans 14 amino acids. The V and J ends lost 8 bases and 1 base respectively, with 14 bases between them. The CDR3 protein is CASHPGAGNTEAFF. DNA of the CDR3: TGTGCCAGCCACCCAGGGGCGGGGAACACTGAAGCTTTCTTT.

Turning to this clone: Relative to the germline gene, one junction end is altered; a read error may explain this. This chain links TRBV28 with TRBJ2-7; 9 bases map to TRBD1. Germline V CDR1 and CDR2: MDHEN, SYDVKM. The CDR3 loop spans 15 amino acids. The CDR3 is CASCFPGQGTYEQYF. CDR3 nucleotide sequence: TGTGCCAGCTGTTTTCCGGGACAGGGTACCTACGAGCAGTACTTC.

This clone was detected only once. The chain is built from TRBV30 and TRBJ1-2; D is unclear. Germline V gene lookup returns CDR1 GTSNPN and CDR2 SVGIG (reference sequence). Between the trimmed V and J ends, which lost 2 bases and 6 bases, there was a span of 10 bases. The CDR3 is made up of 12 amino acids. CDR3 DNA sequence: TGTGCCTGGAGTACCAGGTTCAATGGCTACACCTTC. Protein sequence: CAWSTRFNGYTF.

This sequence joins TRBV5-4 and TRBJ2-1, with 7 bases matching TRBD2. Germline V gene sequence: CDR1 SGHNT, CDR2 YYREEE (reference sequence). V lost 3 bases, J lost 0 bases, and 3 bases stayed unmatched. This CDR3 has 15 amino acids. The CDR3 region is CASSWSGNSYNEQFF. CDR3 bases: TGTGCCAGCAGCTGGAGCGGGAACTCCTACAATGAGCAGTTCTTC.

This rearrangement joins TRBV25-1 to TRBJ2-6; TRBD2 aligns across 7 bases. The CDR3 is 16 amino acids. The junction had 8 bases not matched to a gene; V was cut back by 5 bases and J by 4 bases. CDR1 MGHDK and CDR2 SYGVNS come from the germline V gene. The CDR3 loop reads CASSPGEGIGANVLTF. The CDR3 nucleotides read TGTGCCAGCAGTCCCGGGGAGGGTATCGGGGCCAACGTCCTGACTTTC.

The chain has TRBV4-3 and TRBJ2-2; D unclear. CDR3 length: 14 amino acids. Trimming took 0 bases from V and 1 from J, leaving 3 bases between them. Per the germline V gene, CDR1 is LGHNA and CDR2 is YSLEER. This chain's CDR3 is CASSQDMNTGELFF. As DNA, the CDR3 is TGCGCCAGCAGCCAAGATATGAACACCGGGGAGCTGTTTTTT.

The V call is TRBV19, the J call TRBJ2-1; 14 nucleotides agree with TRBD2. Germline V lookup: CDR1 LNHDA, CDR2 SQIVND (reference sequence). The V segment lost 5 bases and the J segment 8 bases; nucleotides outside the gene matches: 8. The CDR3 contains 16 residues. The CDR3 protein is CASSVRLAGGRDEQFF. The CDR3 coding sequence is TGTGCCAGTAGTGTACGACTAGCGGGGGGGCGGGATGAGCAGTTCTTC.

The V gene is TRBV11-3, the J gene TRBJ2-1, with a tentative D call TRBD2 (7 bases). Germline CDR1 is SGHNT and CDR2 is YENEEA. Trimming left V 8 bases short and J 8 bases short, with 22 bases between. There are 15 residues in the CDR3. This CDR3 reads CASGTRGAGMHEQFF. The CDR3 bases are TGTGCCAGCGGAACTCGGGGGGCCGGGATGCATGAGCAGTTCTTC.

Concerning this clone: This sample also contains other DNA sequences that code for the same CDR3. The CDR3 is CASSPPGTVNYGYTF. The DNA of the CDR3 is TGTGCCAGCTCACCACCAGGGACAGTCAACTATGGCTACACCTTC. The chain couples TRBV18 to TRBJ1-2, with TRBD1 identical over 7 bases. CDR1 and CDR2 (germline): KGHSH, LQKENI. This CDR3 region has 15 residues. Germline trimming cut 0 bases from V and 2 bases from J; bases unmatched to any gene: 3.

The chain combines TRBV4-3 with TRBJ1-4; D gene unclear. This CDR3 is built from 18 residues. V dropped 0 bases and J dropped 7 bases, with 21 bases sitting between them. CDR1 is LGHNA and CDR2 is YSLEER in the germline V gene. The CDR3 DNA is TGCGCCAGCAGCCAAGATCTTTCCGACCAAGAGGGCCCTGAAAAACTGTTTTTT. This codes for CASSQDLSDQEGPEKLFF.

This chain uses TRBV15 with TRBJ2-3, with TRBD2 matching 11 bases. This CDR3 region has 18 residues. Germline assignment: CDR1 LNHNV and CDR2 YYDKDF (reference sequence). V lost 0 bases and J lost 3; bases outside the gene matches: 8. CDR3 sequence: CATSRDLMLAGGTDTQYF. For the CDR3, the DNA is TGTGCCACCAGCAGAGATTTGATGCTAGCGGGGGGAACAGATACGCAGTATTTT. Based on the CDR3 plus reference TRBV15 and TRBJ2-3, the full variable domain is DAMVIQNPRYQVTQFGKPVTLSCSQTLNHNVMYWYQQKSSQAPKLLFHYYDKDFNNEADTPDNFQSRRPNTSFCFLDIRSPGLGDTAMYLCATSRDLMLAGGTDTQYFGPGTRLTVL.

The genes are TRBV11-2 and TRBJ2-3; D perhaps matches TRBD1 (5 bases). Germline lookup yields CDR1 SGHAT and CDR2 FQNNGV. The V end was cut by 4 bases, the J end by 2 bases, with 10 bases between. The CDR3 totals 14 residues. The CDR3 sequence: CASSSRGYTDTQYF. CDR3 sequence (DNA): TGTGCCAGCAGCTCTAGGGGTTACACAGATACGCAGTATTTT.

The genes are TRBV18 and TRBJ1-1, with 8 bases aligning to TRBD1. V gave up 4 bases and J gave up 3 bases; unmatched junction bases: 7. CDR1 KGHSH and CDR2 LQKENI come from the germline V gene. The CDR3 has 15 amino acids. This chain's CDR3 is CASSRRSTGDTEAFF. The CDR3 coding sequence is TGTGCCAGCTCACGTCGGTCGACAGGGGACACTGAAGCTTTCTTT.

In DNA form, the CDR3 reads TGTGCCAGCAGCTTCGGCACTGAAGCTTTCTTT. Translating it yields CASSFGTEAFF. J is TRBJ1-1 and V is TRBV7-2; D not resolved. Between the trimmed V and J ends, which lost 3 bases and 4 bases, there was a span of 3 bases. This CDR3 has 11 residues. The germline CDR1 and CDR2 sequences are SGHTA and FQGNSA.

The CDR3 DNA sequence: TGTGCCAGCAGTCTTAGCACACTCGGCAATCAGCCCCAGCATTTT. This sequence encodes CASSLSTLGNQPQHF. V gene TRBV6-1 combines with J gene TRBJ1-5; D is unclear. Germline V lookup: CDR1 MNHNS, CDR2 SASEGT. This CDR3 is 15 amino acids long. V was cut by 5 bases and J by 2 bases, with 13 bases left in between.

On this clone: The junction departs from the called germline gene at one end, perhaps through a read error. This chain links TRBV29-1 with TRBJ2-1, with D hard to call. CDR3 length: 14 residues. CDR1 and CDR2 (germline): SQVTM, ANQGSEA. The CDR3 protein is CGVLTLSSYNEQFF. DNA for the CDR3: TGCGGCGTTTTGACACTTAGCTCCTACAATGAGCAGTTCTTC.

This clone was found once. The CDR3 DNA follows: TGTGCCAGCACCCCCCGGGAGAGTCATGAGCAGTTCTTC. Translating it yields CASTPRESHEQFF. This chain links TRBV9 with TRBJ2-1, with D possibly TRBD2 on 6 matching bases. This CDR3 has 13 residues. V was pared by 6 bases and J by 8 bases, with 15 bases between. Germline loops: CDR1 SGDLS, CDR2 YYNGEE.

The chain joins TRBV6-4 to TRBJ2-1, with a possible D match to TRBD2 (7 bases). This CDR3 comprises 15 residues. Germline CDR1 is MRHNA and CDR2 is SNTAGT. Trimming cost V 4 bases and J 8 bases, with 18 bases left between them. CDR3 amino acids: CASSVRGASTDEQFF. The DNA for the CDR3 is TGTGCCAGCAGTGTACGGGGGGCGTCTACGGATGAGCAGTTCTTC.

The rearrangement uses TRBV2 and TRBJ2-7; 8 nucleotides align to TRBD1. Germline V gene lookup returns CDR1 SNHLY and CDR2 FYNNEI. The trim removed 5 bases at V and 6 bases at J, leaving 9 bases unmatched. The CDR3 consists of 14 residues. The CDR3: CASSLRDRYREQYF. CDR3 nucleotides: TGTGCCAGCAGTCTTCGGGACAGGTATCGCGAGCAGTACTTC. The whole variable domain, remainder taken from reference TRBV2 and TRBJ2-7, is EPEVTQTPSHQVTQMGQEVILRCVPISNHLYFYWYRQILGQKVEFLVSFYNNEISEKSEIFDDQFSVERPDGSNFTLKIRSTKLEDSAMYFCASSLRDRYREQYFGPGTRLTVT.

This rearrangement joins TRBV2 to TRBJ2-1; D not resolved. CDR1 and CDR2 from the germline V gene are SNHLY and FYNNEI. The CDR3 contains 12 residues. V shed 2 bases and J shed 7 bases, with 6 bases lying between them. The CDR3 DNA is TGTGCCAGCAGTGAATCTCCGAATGAGCAGTTCTTC. It specifies CASSESPNEQFF.

The V call is TRBV5-4, the J call TRBJ2-5, with TRBD1 matching over 9 bases. The J call could be wrong; TRBJ2-7 is a better fit for the DNA end. The CDR3 is 16 residues long. CDR1 and CDR2 from the germline V gene are SGHNT and YYREEE (reference sequence). This CDR3 is CASSPLPGQGNYEQYF. The CDR3 DNA reads TGTGCCAGCAGCCCCCTACCGGGACAGGGAAACTACGAGCAGTACTTC.

The chain has TRBV2 and TRBJ2-5; possible D gene TRBD2, 7 bases. Looked up from germline, CDR1 is SNHLY and CDR2 is FYNNEI. The CDR3 consists of 14 residues. Trimming pared 8 bases from V and 5 bases from J, leaving 18 bases between. CDR3 nucleotide sequence: TGTGCCAGCGTGGGGGGCTCCGGGGGGGAGACCCAGTACTTC. Translation: CASVGGSGGETQYF.

The J gene is TRBJ2-3, the V gene TRBV18; 7 bases are a match to TRBD2. This CDR3 has 14 amino acids. Losses at the gene ends were 3 bases for V and 2 bases for J; bases not matched to a gene: 2. Germline V gene data show CDR1 as KGHSH and CDR2 as LQKENI. The CDR3 DNA reads as TGTGCCAGCTCACCCCTAGCGGACACAGATACGCAGTATTTT. As protein: CASSPLADTDTQYF.

By sample share, this clone is medium-sized (0.01 to 0.1%). This chain joins TRBV6-1 and TRBJ2-7; 7 bases agree with TRBD2. CDR1 MNHNS and CDR2 SASEGT come from the germline V gene. V dropped 3 bases and J dropped 6; count of bases not matched to a gene: 8. This CDR3 contains 14 residues. The CDR3 region is CASSDASGVSEQYF. In nucleotides, the CDR3 is TGTGCCAGCAGTGACGCAAGCGGGGTCAGCGAGCAGTACTTC.

The count of this clone is one. This chain links TRBV28 with TRBJ2-7; 11 positions agree with TRBD2. This CDR3 contains 18 residues. V shed 4 bases and J 3 bases; nucleotides not matched to a gene: 14. Germline CDR1 is MDHEN and CDR2 is SYDVKM. The CDR3 spells CASSYLRPRLAGIYEQYF. The CDR3 DNA follows: TGTGCCAGCAGTTATCTTCGTCCGAGACTAGCGGGAATCTACGAGCAGTACTTC.

This rearrangement joins TRBV19 to TRBJ1-2; no firm D call. The CDR3 has 14 amino acids. The V and J ends lost 8 bases and 6 bases respectively, with 19 bases between them. Germline V gene lookup returns CDR1 LNHDA and CDR2 SQIVND (reference sequence). CDR3 in amino acids: CASRPWEGSNGYTF. DNA for the CDR3: TGTGCCAGTCGACCATGGGAGGGAAGTAATGGCTACACCTTC.